This paragraph reports one T cell receptor beta chain. V shed 4 bases and J 1 base; nucleotides not matched to a gene: 4. Germline V gene sequence: CDR1 MGHDK, CDR2 SYGVNS. The CDR3 contains 15 residues. Systemic immunosuppression or a history of autoimmune disease excluded patients. The method was immunoSEQ multiplex PCR; TCRdb's version includes in-frame clones alone and lacks a portion of them. The sample carries 77,000 or so clones, more than 80% recorded once. This entry is derived from a study of OX40 agonist ivuxolimab in advanced cancers. Study at large: Ivuxolimab, an antibody that agonizes OX40 (CD134), was administered to the patients.

The V call is TRBV25-1, the J call TRBJ2-7, with 10 bases that match TRBD1. This specimen consisted of CD4+ or CD8+ T cells sorted from blood, obtained in a trial of the OX40 agonist ivuxolimab. The TCR originated in an adult with an advanced solid tumor such as melanoma, head and neck, liver or kidney cancer. As DNA, the CDR3 is TGTGCCAGCAGTGGGACAGGGGGACTTTCCTACGAGCAGTACTTC. This codes for CASSGTGGLSYEQYF.